This T cell receptor beta chain is from a study of blood T cell repertoires in COVID-19. Background on the study: The study drew acute and convalescent COVID-19 samples from the United States, Italy and Spain. The cDNA or gDNA used as material had been derived from T cells, B-cell-depleted T cells, or PBMCs.

The CDR3 is 20 amino acids. The V gene's germline CDR1 is MGHRA and CDR2 YSYEKL. V lost 0 bases, J lost 0 bases, and 23 bases lay in between. Source study methods: Researchers report that nucleated cell counts were estimated from reference gene primer amplification. Using immunoSEQ multiplex PCR, the repertoire was profiled, and TCRdb retains in-frame clones only, with some absent. From that table come the V and J calls and clone size; the DNA was used to work out D and trimming. The sample consists of 95,000 to 150,000 clones, 82% of them appearing once. Sample: peripheral blood. The chain has TRBV4-1 and TRBJ1-2, with D unclear. This receptor was taken from a woman between 65 and 79 years old with acute or convalescent COVID-19. The CDR3 reads CASSQDGIEYLGRANYGYTF. The CDR3 DNA follows: TGCGCCAGCAGCCAAGACGGGATCGAGTATCTCGGGAGGGCTAACTATGGCTACACCTTC.